This T cell receptor beta chain was sequenced in a study of blood T cell repertoires in COVID-19. Across the whole study: COVID-19 samples, acute and convalescent, were from the United States, Italy and Spain. Sources were T cells, B-cell-depleted T cells, or PBMCs; the material itself was cDNA or gDNA.

Sequencing was performed with immunoSEQ multiplex PCR; in TCRdb, only in-frame clones are kept and a portion is missing. The sample includes 250,000 to 300,000 clones, over 85% of them seen just once. Enrolment of Seattle patients took place during active infection, and they were followed longitudinally. This CDR3 comprises 13 residues. Germline CDR1 is SGHDT and CDR2 is YYEEEE. Trimming left V 1 base short and J 4 bases short, with 9 bases between. The TCR comes from a woman in her twenties or thirties with COVID-19, enrolled during active disease. The sequencing sample was made of peripheral blood. The V call is TRBV5-6, the J call TRBJ2-7; TRBD1 is a possible D gene (5 bases). CDR3 residues: CASSLRQGYEQYF. DNA for the CDR3: TGTGCCAGCAGCTTGCGTCAGGGTTACGAGCAGTACTTC.